This record covers a single T cell receptor beta chain. Antigen unknown. Patients had urothelial carcinoma that was locally advanced or metastatic. Profiled with immunoSEQ multiplex PCR; TCRdb holds only in-frame clones, not every one. The sample has approximately 100,000 clones; approximately 85% are singletons. This record comes from a study of PD-L1 blockade in urothelial cancer. Study results and caveats: Enhanced expansion of tumor-associated blood clones at 3 weeks characterized durable-benefit patients.

The CDR3 has 15 amino acids. Trimming cost V 3 bases and J 8 bases; bases outside gene matches: 7. Germline CDR1 reads SGHTA; CDR2 reads FQGTGA. The chain uses TRBV7-3 and TRBJ2-1; TRBD2 aligns across 10 bases. The sequencing used PBMCs, collected around atezolizumab (anti-PD-L1) treatment. The clonotype was recovered from a man between 50 and 59 years old with urothelial cancer. DNA of the CDR3: TGTGCCAGCAGCTTGCTAGCGGGAGAAACGGATGAGCAGTTCTTC. It yields the protein CASSLLAGETDEQFF.